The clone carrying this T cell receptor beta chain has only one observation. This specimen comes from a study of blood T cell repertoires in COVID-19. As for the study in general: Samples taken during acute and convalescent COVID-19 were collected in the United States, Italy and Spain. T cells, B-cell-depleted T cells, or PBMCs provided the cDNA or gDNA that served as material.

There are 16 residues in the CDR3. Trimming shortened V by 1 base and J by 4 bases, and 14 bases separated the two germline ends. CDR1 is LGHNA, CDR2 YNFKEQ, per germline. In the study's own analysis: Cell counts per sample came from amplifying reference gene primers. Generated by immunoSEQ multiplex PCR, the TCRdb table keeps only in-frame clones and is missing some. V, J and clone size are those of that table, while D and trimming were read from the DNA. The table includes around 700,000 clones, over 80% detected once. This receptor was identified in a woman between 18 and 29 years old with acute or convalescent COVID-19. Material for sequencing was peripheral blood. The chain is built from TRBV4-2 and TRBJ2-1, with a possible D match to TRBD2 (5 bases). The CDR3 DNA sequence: TGTGCCAGCAGCCAAGTCGACGGGGAAGCGTACAATGAGCAGTTCTTC. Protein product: CASSQVDGEAYNEQFF.